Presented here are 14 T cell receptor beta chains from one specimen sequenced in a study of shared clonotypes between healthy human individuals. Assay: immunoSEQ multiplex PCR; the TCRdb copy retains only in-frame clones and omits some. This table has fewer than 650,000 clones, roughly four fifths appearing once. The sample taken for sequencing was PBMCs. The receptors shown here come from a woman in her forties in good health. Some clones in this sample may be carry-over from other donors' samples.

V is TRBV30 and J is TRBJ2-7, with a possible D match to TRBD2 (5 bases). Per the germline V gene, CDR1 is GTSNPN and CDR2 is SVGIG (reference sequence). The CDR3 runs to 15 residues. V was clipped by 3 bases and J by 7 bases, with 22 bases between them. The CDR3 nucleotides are TGTGCCTGGAGGATCCCGGGCCTCGTCTCGGGGGAGCAGTACTTC. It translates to CAWRIPGLVSGEQYF.

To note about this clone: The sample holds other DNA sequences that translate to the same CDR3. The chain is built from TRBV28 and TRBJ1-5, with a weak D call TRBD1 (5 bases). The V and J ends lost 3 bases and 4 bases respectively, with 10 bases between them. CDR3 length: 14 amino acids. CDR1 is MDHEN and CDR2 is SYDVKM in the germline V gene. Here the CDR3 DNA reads TGTGCCAGCAGTTTGGGGCAGACTAATCAGCCCCAGCATTTT. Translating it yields CASSLGQTNQPQHF.

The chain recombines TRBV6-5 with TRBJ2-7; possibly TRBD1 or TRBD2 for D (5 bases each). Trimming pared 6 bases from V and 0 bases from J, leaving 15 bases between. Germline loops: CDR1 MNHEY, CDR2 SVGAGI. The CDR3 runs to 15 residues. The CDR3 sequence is CASRYPGPRSYEQYF. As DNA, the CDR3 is TGTGCCAGCAGATATCCGGGGCCCCGCTCCTACGAGCAGTACTTC.

CDR3 protein: CASGQGNYGYTF. The CDR3 DNA reads TGTGCCAGCGGACAGGGGAACTATGGCTACACCTTC. This chain links TRBV27 with TRBJ1-2; TRBD1 agrees at 9 bases. The length of the CDR3 is 12 residues. CDR1 and CDR2 (germline): MNHEY, SMNVEV (reference sequence). V trimming: 8 bases; J trimming: 2 bases; junction bases outside the gene matches: 0.

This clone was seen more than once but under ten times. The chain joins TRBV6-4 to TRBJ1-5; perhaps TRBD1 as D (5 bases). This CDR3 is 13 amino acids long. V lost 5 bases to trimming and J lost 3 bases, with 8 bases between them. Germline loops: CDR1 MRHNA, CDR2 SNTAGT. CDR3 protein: CASSQTDNQPQHF. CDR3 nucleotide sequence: TGTGCCAGCAGTCAGACAGACAATCAGCCCCAGCATTTT.

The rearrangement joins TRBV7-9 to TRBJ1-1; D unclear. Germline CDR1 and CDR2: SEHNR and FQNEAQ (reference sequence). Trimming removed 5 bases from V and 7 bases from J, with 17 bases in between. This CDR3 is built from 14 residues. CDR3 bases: TGTGCCAGCAGCCCCGCCGGAGGGTTACTTGAAGCTTTCTTT. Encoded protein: CASSPAGGLLEAFF.

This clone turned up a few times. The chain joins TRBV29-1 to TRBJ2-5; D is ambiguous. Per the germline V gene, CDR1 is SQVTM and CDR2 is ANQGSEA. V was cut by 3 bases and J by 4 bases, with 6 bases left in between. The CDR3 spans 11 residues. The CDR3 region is CSVETGETQYF. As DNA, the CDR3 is TGCAGCGTTGAGACCGGAGAGACCCAGTACTTC.

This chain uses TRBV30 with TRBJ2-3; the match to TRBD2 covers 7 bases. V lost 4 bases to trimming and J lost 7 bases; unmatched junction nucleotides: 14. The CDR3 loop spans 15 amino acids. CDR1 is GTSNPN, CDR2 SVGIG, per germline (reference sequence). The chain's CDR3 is CAWTLGGRAVNTQYF. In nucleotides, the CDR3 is TGTGCCTGGACCCTGGGGGGGAGGGCCGTGAATACGCAGTATTTT. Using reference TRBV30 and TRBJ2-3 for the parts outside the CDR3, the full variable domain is SQTIHQWPATLVQPVGSPLSLECTVEGTSNPNLYWYRQAAGRGLQLLFYSVGIGQISSEVPQNLSASRPQDRQFILSSKKLLLSDSGFYLCAWTLGGRAVNTQYFGPGTRLTVL.

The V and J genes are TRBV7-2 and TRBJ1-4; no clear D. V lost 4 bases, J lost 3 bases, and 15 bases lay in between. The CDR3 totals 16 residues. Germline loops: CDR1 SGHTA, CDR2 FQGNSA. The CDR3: CASSSRFSPSNEKLFF. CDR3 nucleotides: TGTGCCAGCAGCTCCCGGTTCTCCCCGTCTAATGAAAAACTGTTTTTT.

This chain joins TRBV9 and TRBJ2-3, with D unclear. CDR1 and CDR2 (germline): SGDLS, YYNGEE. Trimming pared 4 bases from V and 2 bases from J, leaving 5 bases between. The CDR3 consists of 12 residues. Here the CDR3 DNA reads TGTGCCAGCAGCCCTTACACAGATACGCAGTATTTT. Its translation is CASSPYTDTQYF.

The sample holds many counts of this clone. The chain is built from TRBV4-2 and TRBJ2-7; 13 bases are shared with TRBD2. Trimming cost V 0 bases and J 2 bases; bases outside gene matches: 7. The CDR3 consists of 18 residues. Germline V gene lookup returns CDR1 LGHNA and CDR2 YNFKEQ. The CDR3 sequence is CASSQEGTGLAGPYEQYF. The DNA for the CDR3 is TGTGCCAGCAGCCAAGAGGGGACGGGACTAGCGGGACCCTACGAGCAGTACTTC.

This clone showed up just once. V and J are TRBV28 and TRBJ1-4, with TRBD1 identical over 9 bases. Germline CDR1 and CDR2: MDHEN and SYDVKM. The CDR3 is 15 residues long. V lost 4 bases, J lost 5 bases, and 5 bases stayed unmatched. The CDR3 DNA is TGTGCCAGCAGTTCTCGACAGGGGGTAAATGAAAAACTGTTTTTT. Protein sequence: CASSSRQGVNEKLFF.

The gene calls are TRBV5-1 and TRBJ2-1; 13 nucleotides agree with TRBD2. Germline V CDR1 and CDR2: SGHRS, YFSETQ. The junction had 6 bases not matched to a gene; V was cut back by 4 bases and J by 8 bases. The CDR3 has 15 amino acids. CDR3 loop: CASSAGLAGSDEQFF. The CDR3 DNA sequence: TGCGCCAGCAGCGCGGGACTAGCGGGATCGGATGAGCAGTTCTTC.

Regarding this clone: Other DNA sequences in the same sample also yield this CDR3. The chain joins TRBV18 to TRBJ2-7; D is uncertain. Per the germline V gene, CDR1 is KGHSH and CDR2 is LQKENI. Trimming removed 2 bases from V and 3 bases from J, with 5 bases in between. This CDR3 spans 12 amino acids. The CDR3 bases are TGTGCCAGCTCACCAACAGACTACGAGCAGTACTTC. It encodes CASSPTDYEQYF.